The 29 T cell receptor beta chains presented below share a single source sample, sequenced in a study of T-cell memory formation after mild COVID-19. One entry per CDR3 protein, called by TCRdb with MiXCR from the 5' RACE reads. Of tens of thousands of distinct CDR3 sequences detected, roughly 25% appear once; the ten largest clones hold under 45%. Sequenced input: PBMCs or a T cell subset sorted from them (not recorded which). The receptors originated from a man between 18 and 35 years old who had mild COVID-19 (a few samples of this study predate the infection). Cell type and time point are not known.

The chain uses TRBV12-3 or TRBV12-4 and TRBJ1-3; D not certain. CDR3 length equals 14 residues. The V and J ends lost 6 bases and 0 bases respectively, with 9 bases between them. Here the CDR3 DNA reads TGTGCCAGCAGAGGGAGTAGCTCTGGAAACACCATATATTTT. As protein: CASRGSSSGNTIYF.

V and J are TRBV4-1 and TRBJ2-5; the match to TRBD2 covers 12 bases. CDR1 and CDR2 (germline): MGHRA, YSYEKL. This CDR3 spans 16 amino acids. Unmatched junction bases numbered 3, after V lost 2 bases and J lost 2 bases. CDR3: CASSQRTSGVQETQYF. The CDR3 nucleotides are TGCGCCAGCAGCCAACGGACTAGCGGGGTACAAGAGACCCAGTACTTC.

J is TRBJ1-5 and V is TRBV20-1; a weak D match, TRBD1 (6 bases). Germline CDR1 DFQATT, CDR2 SNEGSKA (reference sequence). Trimming left V 7 bases short and J 3 bases short, with 13 bases between. The CDR3 spans 13 residues. The CDR3 DNA reads TGCAGTGTTGCGGACAGCCTCAATCAGCCCCAGCATTTT. Translating gives CSVADSLNQPQHF.

This clonotype was counted a few times. The chain is built from TRBV11-2 and TRBJ2-3; 12 bases fit TRBD2. J lost 4 bases, V lost 3 bases, and 2 bases had no gene match. CDR1 is SGHAT and CDR2 is FQNNGV in the germline V gene. CDR3 length: 15 residues. CDR3 bases: TGTGCCAGCAGCTTCCCTAGCGGGGGGGCAGATACGCAGTATTTT. This encodes CASSFPSGGADTQYF.

The chain is built from TRBV12-5 and TRBJ2-7; weak D call: TRBD2 (5 bases). CDR1 and CDR2 from the germline V gene are LGHNT and FRNRAP. CDR3 length equals 15 residues. The V gene lost 2 bases and the J gene lost 2 bases, with 13 bases spanning the gap. CDR3 in DNA: TGTGCTAGTGGTTTGATCACGACCGGGGCCTACGAGCAGTACTTC. Translating it yields CASGLITTGAYEQYF. The whole variable domain, remainder taken from reference TRBV12-5 and TRBJ2-7, is DARVTQTPRHKVTEMGQEVTMRCQPILGHNTVFWYRQTMMQGLELLAYFRNRAPLDDSGMPKDRFSAEMPDATLATLKIQPSEPRDSAVYFCASGLITTGAYEQYFGPGTRLTVT.

This clonotype was observed a few times. The J gene is TRBJ2-2, the V gene TRBV7-6; 8 nucleotides agree with TRBD2. Trimming cost V 5 bases and J 0 bases; bases outside gene matches: 14. There are 19 residues in the CDR3. Germline V CDR1 and CDR2: SGHVS, FNYEAQ. This CDR3 is CASSPGSSGGGPNTGELFF. DNA of the CDR3: TGTGCCAGCAGCCCCGGATCGTCTGGCGGGGGGCCGAACACCGGGGAGCTGTTTTTT.

This clonotype was picked up many times. The chain employs TRBV11-2 and TRBJ2-3; D possibly uses TRBD1 or TRBD2 (5 bases each). Germline V lookup: CDR1 SGHAT, CDR2 FQNNGV. The CDR3 has 15 residues. V lost 8 bases to trimming and J lost 6 bases, with 21 bases between them. The CDR3 nucleotides read TGTGCCAGCCGAGACCGGGCTCGAGGGGCGGATACGCAGTATTTT. This translates into CASRDRARGADTQYF.

At least ten counts were recorded for this clonotype. The chain joins TRBV4-2 to TRBJ2-3; 10 positions agree with TRBD2. Germline V gene data show CDR1 as LGHNA and CDR2 as YNFKEQ. Trimming cost V 1 base and J 4 bases; bases outside gene matches: 2. CDR3 length: 15 residues. The CDR3 region has the DNA TGTGCCAGCAGCCAAGGGAGCGGGGGGGCAGATACGCAGTATTTT. It is translated as CASSQGSGGADTQYF.

This clonotype was detected ten times or more. The chain is built from TRBV9 and TRBJ2-1; D remains unclear. The V gene's germline CDR1 is SGDLS and CDR2 YYNGEE. The V end was cut by 0 bases, the J end by 6 bases, with 13 bases between. The CDR3 is made up of 15 amino acids. In nucleotides, the CDR3 is TGTGCCAGCAGCGTAGCGGCTAGTGAAGGCAATGAGCAGTTCTTC. This gives the protein CASSVAASEGNEQFF.

The chain uses TRBV7-6 and TRBJ2-7, with no clear D. Germline V lookup: CDR1 SGHVS, CDR2 FNYEAQ. The V end was cut by 4 bases, the J end by 1 base, with 8 bases between. This CDR3 contains 13 residues. CDR3 bases: TGTGCCAGCAGCTATGACGATTCCTACGAGCAGTACGTC. It is translated as CASSYDDSYEQYV.

The chain recombines TRBV7-9 with TRBJ2-5; D may match TRBD1 or TRBD2 (5 bases each). The V end was cut by 4 bases, the J end by 5 bases, with 11 bases between. In germline, CDR1 is SEHNR, CDR2 FQNEAQ (reference sequence). There are 13 residues in the CDR3. CDR3 protein: CASSSGTLETQYF. The CDR3 nucleotides read TGTGCCAGCAGCTCCGGGACGTTGGAGACCCAGTACTTC.

The CDR3 protein is CASSFQLSNQPQHF. CDR3 nucleotide sequence: TGTGCCAGCAGTTTTCAGTTGTCCAATCAGCCCCAGCATTTT. This chain connects TRBV12-3 or TRBV12-4 to TRBJ1-5; no firm D call. This CDR3 has 14 amino acids. Trimming took off 3 bases at V and 3 bases at J, with 9 bases between the two ends.

This clonotype was seen a handful of times. The chain carries TRBV12-3 or TRBV12-4 and TRBJ2-2; D is ambiguous. There are 12 residues in the CDR3. V was trimmed by 5 bases and J by 8 bases, leaving 9 bases between them. The CDR3 DNA is TGTGCCAGCAGTGCCAATGGGGGGGAGCTGTTTTTT. Amino acid sequence: CASSANGGELFF.

This clonotype has more than one count but fewer than ten. V and J are TRBV4-1 and TRBJ2-3; 12 bases are a match to TRBD2. V shed 5 bases and J 0 bases; nucleotides not matched to a gene: 6. The CDR3 covers 17 residues. The germline V gene encodes CDR1 MGHRA and CDR2 YSYEKL. CDR3: CASSTRTSGASTDTQYF. The CDR3 region has the DNA TGCGCCAGCAGCACTCGGACTAGCGGGGCGAGCACAGATACGCAGTATTTT.

This clonotype was seen only a few times. The chain uses TRBV6-1 and TRBJ1-1; no definite D call. Germline CDR1 MNHNS, CDR2 SASEGT. CDR3 length: 11 amino acids. The V end was cut by 7 bases, the J end by 4 bases, with 7 bases between. CDR3 region: CASIVVTEAFF. Here the CDR3 DNA reads TGTGCCAGCATTGTCGTCACTGAAGCTTTCTTT.

The DNA of the CDR3 is TGTGCCAGCAGCCGACGGGAGAGCTCCTACAATGAGCAGTTCTTC. This translates into CASSRRESSYNEQFF. The J gene is TRBJ2-1, the V gene TRBV11-3; a weak D match, TRBD2 (6 bases). CDR3 length equals 15 residues. Germline-derived CDR1 and CDR2 are SGHNT and YENEEA. The V end lost 5 bases, the J end lost 0 bases, and 11 bases lay between the germline ends.

This clonotype was seen many times. The rearrangement links TRBV4-1 to TRBJ2-7; 10 bases map to TRBD1. With V trimmed by 3 bases and J by 3 bases, 2 bases remained unmatched. Germline V gives CDR1 MGHRA, CDR2 YSYEKL. The CDR3 spans 14 residues. The CDR3 nucleotides are TGCGCCAGCAGCCACCGGGACAGGGGCTACGAGCAGTACGTC. Encoded protein: CASSHRDRGYEQYV.

V usage is TRBV7-9 and J usage is TRBJ1-5; a weak D match, TRBD1 (5 bases). V was clipped by 6 bases and J by 3 bases, with 12 bases between them. The CDR3 extends over 14 amino acids. Per germline, CDR1 SEHNR and CDR2 FQNEAQ (reference sequence). The CDR3 is CASSRDSINQPQHF. The DNA for the CDR3 is TGTGCCAGCAGTCGTGACAGCATCAATCAGCCCCAGCATTTT.

This chain connects TRBV7-2 to TRBJ1-5, with TRBD1 identical over 7 bases. Germline V CDR1 and CDR2: SGHTA, FQGNSA. V was clipped by 2 bases and J by 4 bases; unmatched bases: 14. The CDR3 loop spans 18 amino acids. The chain's CDR3 is CASSLSGRGNPSNQPQHF. The CDR3 bases are TGTGCCAGCAGCTTAAGCGGCAGGGGGAACCCATCTAATCAGCCCCAGCATTTT.

As DNA, the CDR3 is TGTGCCAGCAGCCCCGGGACAGGTGTAGATACGCAGTATTTT. Its protein product is CASSPGTGVDTQYF. This rearrangement joins TRBV7-2 to TRBJ2-3, with 8 bases aligning to TRBD1. CDR1 and CDR2 (germline): SGHTA, FQGNSA. CDR3 length equals 14 residues. V gave up 5 bases and J gave up 5 bases; unmatched junction bases: 6.

There are a few counts of this clonotype. This chain links TRBV10-3 with TRBJ1-5, with TRBD1 as a possible D gene (5 bases). The ends were cut back, 0 bases at V and 5 bases at J, with 14 bases in the middle. The CDR3 runs 16 residues. The germline CDR1 and CDR2 sequences are ENHRY and SYGVKD. CDR3 sequence: CAISESPRRGHQPQHF. Here the CDR3 DNA reads TGTGCCATCAGTGAGTCGCCCCGGAGGGGCCATCAGCCCCAGCATTTT.

This clonotype was observed a handful of times. The V gene is TRBV4-2, the J gene TRBJ1-4, with a weak D call TRBD1 (5 bases). The CDR3 has 16 residues. V was trimmed by 0 bases and J by 8 bases, leaving 16 bases between them. Germline V CDR1 and CDR2: LGHNA, YNFKEQ. This chain's CDR3 is CASSQDPTGLGEKLFF. Written as DNA, the CDR3 is TGTGCCAGCAGCCAAGACCCCACAGGCCTGGGGGAAAAACTGTTTTTT.

This sequence joins TRBV30 and TRBJ2-7; no definite D call. The germline V gene encodes CDR1 GTSNPN and CDR2 SVGIG (reference sequence). V lost 0 bases and J 0 bases, leaving 6 bases between the germline ends. This CDR3 comprises 13 residues. The CDR3 DNA sequence: TGTGCCTGGAGTGTATACAGCTCCTACGAGCAGTACTTC. It is translated as CAWSVYSSYEQYF.

This clonotype came up a few times. The gene calls are TRBV4-1 and TRBJ1-1; the D gene is possibly TRBD1 (5 bases). Germline CDR1 reads MGHRA; CDR2 reads YSYEKL. The CDR3 totals 16 residues. Trimming cost V 1 base and J 0 bases, with 12 bases left between them. DNA for the CDR3: TGCGCCAGCAGCCAAGTGGCAGGGCGGCTGAACACTGAAGCTTTCTTT. It encodes CASSQVAGRLNTEAFF.

V is TRBV4-1 and J is TRBJ1-2; D may be TRBD1 (6 bases). V was cut by 2 bases and J by 8 bases, with 15 bases left in between. In germline, CDR1 is MGHRA, CDR2 YSYEKL. The CDR3 contains 14 residues. CDR3 loop: CASSQPGQRLGYTF. CDR3 nucleotide sequence: TGCGCCAGCAGCCAACCGGGACAACGGCTAGGCTACACCTTC.

This chain joins TRBV15 and TRBJ2-1; D possibly matches TRBD1 or TRBD2 (5 bases each). This CDR3 spans 16 amino acids. Germline V gene data show CDR1 as LNHNV and CDR2 as YYDKDF (reference sequence). V lost 1 base, J lost 0 bases, and 10 bases lay in between. DNA for the CDR3: TGTGCCACCAGCAGAGCCGGGGCCAGCTCCTACAATGAGCAGTTCTTC. Its translation: CATSRAGASSYNEQFF.

This clonotype was detected a few times. V gene TRBV28 combines with J gene TRBJ2-1; 12 bases match TRBD2. CDR3 length: 19 residues. V gave up 3 bases and J gave up 1 base; unmatched junction bases: 10. The V gene's germline CDR1 is MDHEN and CDR2 SYDVKM. This chain's CDR3 is CASSFLELAGGTSYNEQFF. Written as DNA, the CDR3 is TGTGCCAGCAGTTTTTTGGAACTAGCGGGGGGAACGTCCTACAATGAGCAGTTCTTC.

The chain joins TRBV30 to TRBJ2-3, with D perhaps matching TRBD1 or TRBD2 (5 bases each). V was pared by 5 bases and J by 6 bases, with 15 bases between. The CDR3 totals 13 residues. Germline CDR1 is GTSNPN and CDR2 is SVGIG (reference sequence). The CDR3: CAWAPWGSDTQYF. The DNA of the CDR3 is TGTGCCTGGGCTCCATGGGGGTCGGATACGCAGTATTTT.

CDR3 coding DNA: TGTGCCAGTAGTATCGGCGGGTCGTACACCGGGGAGCTGTTTTTT. Translated: CASSIGGSYTGELFF. The rearrangement links TRBV19 to TRBJ2-2; weak D call: TRBD2 (5 bases). The CDR3 sequence is 15 residues long. The V end lost 3 bases, the J end lost 3 bases, and 11 bases lay between the germline ends. Germline CDR1 and CDR2: LNHDA and SQIVND (reference sequence). Drawing the rest from reference TRBV19 and TRBJ2-2, the complete variable domain is DGGITQSPKYLFRKEGQNVTLSCEQNLNHDAMYWYRQDPGQGLRLIYYSQIVNDFQKGDIAEGYSVSREKKESFPLTVTSAQKNPTAFYLCASSIGGSYTGELFFGEGSRLTVL.